Listed here is a single TCR beta chain. The germline V and J ends were trimmed by 2 bases and 7 bases, with 6 bases remaining between them. Germline lookup yields CDR1 ENHRY and CDR2 SYGVKD. This CDR3 contains 12 residues. This sample stems from a study of blood T cell repertoires in COVID-19. Study in general: The cDNA or gDNA used as material had been derived from T cells, B-cell-depleted T cells, or PBMCs.

Original analysis: The authors estimated nucleated cell counts from reference gene primer amplification. The repertoire was sequenced with immunoSEQ multiplex PCR; TCRdb's copy has only in-frame clones and lacks some. Clonal size and the V and J genes are those of that table, whereas D and trimming came from the DNA. This table holds some 210,000 clones, roughly 87% found once. Recruits, aged roughly 18 to 90 years, lived in 25 or so US areas. Participant reports of clinical history set cohort assignment. The V gene is TRBV10-3, the J gene TRBJ1-3; maybe TRBD1 (6 bases). The receptor was isolated from a young man with acute COVID-19. Input material: PBMCs or T cells enriched from blood (not recorded which). CDR3 bases: TGTGCCATCAGTGAGACAGGGAACACCATATATTTT. It translates to CAISETGNTIYF.